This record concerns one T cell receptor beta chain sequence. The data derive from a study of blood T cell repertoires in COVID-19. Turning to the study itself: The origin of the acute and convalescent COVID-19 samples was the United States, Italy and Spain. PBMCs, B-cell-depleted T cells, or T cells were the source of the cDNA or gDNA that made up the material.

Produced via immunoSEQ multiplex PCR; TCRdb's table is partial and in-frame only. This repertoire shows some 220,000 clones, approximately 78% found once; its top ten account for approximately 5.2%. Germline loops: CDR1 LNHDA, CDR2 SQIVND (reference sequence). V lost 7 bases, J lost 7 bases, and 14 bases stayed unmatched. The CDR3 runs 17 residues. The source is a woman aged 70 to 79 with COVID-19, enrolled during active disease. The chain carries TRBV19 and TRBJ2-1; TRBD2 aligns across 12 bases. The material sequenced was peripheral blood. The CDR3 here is CASTTTSGSRGGNEQFF. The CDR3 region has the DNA TGTGCCAGTACCACGACTAGCGGGAGCCGTGGGGGGAATGAGCAGTTCTTC.